This T cell receptor beta chain was sequenced in a study of regulatory T cells in long-lasting Graves disease. Study-wide background: Antithyroid drug exposure in newly diagnosed Graves' patients had lasted under 3 months.

Germline V lookup: CDR1 DFQATT, CDR2 SNEGSKA (reference sequence). There are 14 residues in the CDR3. V was shortened by 0 bases and J by 0 bases, with 7 bases between the two germline ends. The time point denotes: newly diagnosed GD, antithyroid drugs for less than 3 months. The TCR library was made from RNA extracted from PBMCs. In the case of this clonotype: The target antigen is unknown.

Arm-PCR of CDR3 regions and iRepertoire HTBI primers were used to build TCR beta libraries. TCRdb called the multiplex PCR reads again in MiXCR, with one record for every CDR3 protein. The table shows some 490,000 distinct CDR3 sequences, with about 11% occurring only once. Points from the study as a whole: Relative to newly diagnosed Graves' patients, persistent ones had lower TCR diversity.

The sample also formed part of further work on T cells in Graves' hyperthyroidism and ophthalmopathy. From that study: Graves' hyperthyroidism was deemed stable absent ophthalmopathy progression within 18 months.

The sequence came from a woman in her twenties or thirties with Graves disease. The sample was peripheral blood mononuclear cells (PBMCs), taken at new diagnosis, from a patient treated with antithyroid drugs. The V call is TRBV20-1, the J call TRBJ2-3; D not certain. CDR3 amino acids: CSARDQESTDTQYF. CDR3 coding DNA: TGCAGTGCTAGAGATCAGGAAAGCACAGATACGCAGTATTTT.